A single sample is the source of the 8 T cell receptor beta chains below, sequenced in a study of shared clonotypes between healthy human individuals. TCRdb's table, derived via immunoSEQ multiplex PCR, lists solely in-frame clones and lacks some. This sample has about 1.5 million clones, with approximately 98% found just once. The specimen sequenced was naive CD4+ T cells sorted from blood. The subset was: CD45RA+ positively selected. These receptors were taken from a man aged 25 to 45 in good health.

Comment on this clone: The junction differs from germline at one of its ends, possibly a read error. This chain links TRBV28 with TRBJ2-1; D is undetermined. CDR1 is MDHEN and CDR2 is SYDVKM in the germline V gene. There are 12 residues in the CDR3. DNA of the CDR3: TGTGCCAGCAGTTTAAAGCGAGACTCAACGGTCTTC. Its protein is CASSLKRDSTVF.

V usage is TRBV7-6 and J usage is TRBJ2-2; 14 positions agree with TRBD2. The J segment lost 5 bases and the V segment lost 5 bases, leaving 7 bases of the junction unmatched. The CDR3 is 17 amino acids. Germline V gene lookup returns CDR1 SGHVS and CDR2 FNYEAQ. CDR3 sequence: CASSPGTSGRLTGELFF. CDR3 bases: TGTGCCAGCAGCCCTGGGACTAGCGGGAGACTAACCGGGGAGCTGTTTTTT.

This clone was detected only once. The chain carries TRBV7-9 and TRBJ2-3, with D unresolved. Trimming cost V 5 bases and J 0 bases, with 12 bases left between them. In germline, CDR1 is SEHNR, CDR2 FQNEAQ (reference sequence). The CDR3 totals 15 residues. CDR3 DNA: TGTGCCAGCAGCGCCGGGCCAACCAGCACAGATACGCAGTATTTT. Translating gives CASSAGPTSTDTQYF.

The chain recombines TRBV15 with TRBJ1-2; 10 bases are a match to TRBD1. V dropped 0 bases and J dropped 8; count of bases not matched to a gene: 12. The CDR3 runs to 17 residues. Germline lookup yields CDR1 LNHNV and CDR2 YYDKDF (reference sequence). CDR3 sequence (DNA): TGTGCCACCAGCAGAGAGCGACAGGGGGCGTCGGCGCGGGGCTACACCTTC. Translated: CATSRERQGASARGYTF.

The J gene is TRBJ1-5, the V gene TRBV7-2; perhaps TRBD1 as D (6 bases). V shed 1 base and J shed 5 bases, with 6 bases lying between them. The length of the CDR3 is 13 residues. Germline CDR1 SGHTA, CDR2 FQGNSA. The CDR3 here is CASSLEGDQPQHF. The CDR3 DNA reads as TGTGCCAGCAGCTTAGAGGGGGATCAGCCCCAGCATTTT.

The V gene is TRBV29-1, the J gene TRBJ2-7; D ambiguous. Germline CDR1 SQVTM, CDR2 ANQGSEA. The V end was cut by 3 bases, the J end by 2 bases, with 8 bases between. This CDR3 spans 12 amino acids. This CDR3 is CSVDYGTYEQYF. The CDR3 nucleotides read TGCAGCGTTGATTACGGAACCTACGAGCAGTACTTC.

This chain links TRBV5-1 with TRBJ2-7, with unresolved D. V lost 0 bases to trimming and J lost 3 bases, with 10 bases between them. Germline V gives CDR1 SGHRS, CDR2 YFSETQ. CDR3 size: 14 residues. CDR3 protein: CASSLGQANYEQYF. CDR3 nucleotide sequence: TGCGCCAGCAGCTTGGGGCAGGCGAACTACGAGCAGTACTTC. The complete variable domain, with remaining parts taken from reference TRBV5-1 and TRBJ2-7, reads KAGVTQTPRYLIKTRGQQVTLSCSPISGHRSVSWYQQTPGQGLQFLFEYFSETQRNKGNFPGRFSGRQFSNSRSEMNVSTLELGDSALYLCASSLGQANYEQYFGPGTRLTVT.

The J gene is TRBJ2-1, the V gene TRBV4-2; 8 bases match TRBD2. In germline, CDR1 is LGHNA, CDR2 YNFKEQ. The CDR3 runs 16 residues. Unmatched junction bases numbered 10, after V lost 1 base and J lost 8 bases. CDR3 nucleotide sequence: TGTGCCAGCAGCCAAGTGGGGGCGGGAGGAGTCTATGAGCAGTTCTTC. It is translated as CASSQVGAGGVYEQFF.